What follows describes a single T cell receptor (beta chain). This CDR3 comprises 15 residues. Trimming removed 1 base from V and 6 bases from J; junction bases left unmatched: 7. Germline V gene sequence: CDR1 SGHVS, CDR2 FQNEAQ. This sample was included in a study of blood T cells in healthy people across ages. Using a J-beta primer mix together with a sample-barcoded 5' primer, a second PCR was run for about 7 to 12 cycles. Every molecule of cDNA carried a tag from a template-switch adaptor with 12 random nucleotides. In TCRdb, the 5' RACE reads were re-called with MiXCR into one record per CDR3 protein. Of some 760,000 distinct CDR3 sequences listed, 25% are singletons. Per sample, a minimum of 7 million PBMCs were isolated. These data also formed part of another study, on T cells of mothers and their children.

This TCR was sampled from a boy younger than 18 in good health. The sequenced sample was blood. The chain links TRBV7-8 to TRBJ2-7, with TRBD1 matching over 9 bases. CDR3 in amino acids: CASSLVWTGAGEQYF. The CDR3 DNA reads TGTGCCAGCAGCTTAGTGTGGACAGGGGCGGGCGAGCAGTACTTC.